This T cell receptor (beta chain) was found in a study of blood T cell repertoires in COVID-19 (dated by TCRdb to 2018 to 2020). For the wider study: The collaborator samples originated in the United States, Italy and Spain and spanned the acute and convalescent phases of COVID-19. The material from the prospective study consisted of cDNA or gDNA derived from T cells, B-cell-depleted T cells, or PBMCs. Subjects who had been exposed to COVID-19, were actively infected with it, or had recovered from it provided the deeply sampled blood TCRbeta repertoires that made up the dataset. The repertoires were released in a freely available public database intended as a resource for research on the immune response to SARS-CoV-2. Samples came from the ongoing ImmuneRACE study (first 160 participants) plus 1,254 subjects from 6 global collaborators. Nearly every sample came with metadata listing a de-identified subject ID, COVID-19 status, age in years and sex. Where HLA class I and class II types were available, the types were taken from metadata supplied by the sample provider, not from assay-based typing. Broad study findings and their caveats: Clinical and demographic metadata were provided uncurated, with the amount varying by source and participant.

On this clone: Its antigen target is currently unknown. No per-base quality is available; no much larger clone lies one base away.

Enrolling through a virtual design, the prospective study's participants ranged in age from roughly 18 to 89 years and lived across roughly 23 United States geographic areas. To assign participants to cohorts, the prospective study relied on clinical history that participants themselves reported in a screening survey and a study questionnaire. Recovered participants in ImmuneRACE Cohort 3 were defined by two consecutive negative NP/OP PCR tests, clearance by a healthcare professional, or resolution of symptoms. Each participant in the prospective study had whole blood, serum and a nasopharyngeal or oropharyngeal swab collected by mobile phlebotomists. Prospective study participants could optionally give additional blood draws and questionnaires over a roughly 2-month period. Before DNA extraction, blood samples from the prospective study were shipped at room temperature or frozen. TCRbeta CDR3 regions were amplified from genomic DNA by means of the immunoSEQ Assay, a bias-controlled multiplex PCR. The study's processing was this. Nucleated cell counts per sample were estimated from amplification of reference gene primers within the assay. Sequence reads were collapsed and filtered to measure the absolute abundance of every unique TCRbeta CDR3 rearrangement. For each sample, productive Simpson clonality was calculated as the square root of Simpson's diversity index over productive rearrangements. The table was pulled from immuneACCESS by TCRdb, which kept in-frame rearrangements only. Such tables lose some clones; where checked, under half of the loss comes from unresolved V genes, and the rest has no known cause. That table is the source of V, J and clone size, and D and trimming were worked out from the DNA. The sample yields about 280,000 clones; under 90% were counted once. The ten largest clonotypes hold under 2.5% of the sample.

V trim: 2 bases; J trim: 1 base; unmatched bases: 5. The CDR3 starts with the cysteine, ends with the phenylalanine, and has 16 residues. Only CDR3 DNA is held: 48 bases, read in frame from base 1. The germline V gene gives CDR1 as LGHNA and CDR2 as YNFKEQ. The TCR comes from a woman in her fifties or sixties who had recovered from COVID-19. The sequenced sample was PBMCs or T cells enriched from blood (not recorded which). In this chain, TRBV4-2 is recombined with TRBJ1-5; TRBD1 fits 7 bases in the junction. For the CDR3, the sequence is CASSQTAGQSNQPQHF. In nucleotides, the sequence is TGTGCCAGCAGCCAAACGGCGGGACAGAGCAATCAGCCCCAGCATTTT.